The clone carrying this TCR beta chain was found many times. Donation came from healthy HIV-negative adults that had no recent acute infections or vaccinations. Donors, without exception, were Caucasian adults residing in Nashville, Tennessee. Unsorted PBMC DNA was run through sequencing on ten immunoSEQ deep assay plates. This table comes from immunoSEQ multiplex PCR, and its TCRdb copy is limited to in-frame clones, with some not included. In the table there are 490,000 or so clones, 76% of which are singletons. This record comes from a study of shared clonotypes between healthy human individuals. Study overall: A couple of female and a few male donors aged 18 to 49 were enrolled.

This sequence originates from a woman between 40 and 50 years old in good health. Some clones in this sample may be carry-over from other donors' samples. The sequenced sample consisted of PBMCs.

DNA of the CDR3: TGTGCCAGCCGGGGACAGGGGGCTGACGAGCAGTACTTC. Translating it yields CASRGQGADEQYF. The chain carries TRBV28 and TRBJ2-7, with 12 nucleotides matching TRBD1. V lost 8 bases to trimming and J lost 5 bases; unmatched junction nucleotides: 4. CDR3 length: 13 residues. Looked up from germline, CDR1 is MDHEN and CDR2 is SYDVKM. The whole variable domain, filled in from reference TRBV28 and TRBJ2-7, reads DVKVTQSSRYLVKRTGEKVFLECVQDMDHENMFWYRQDPGLGLRLIYFSYDVKMKEKGDIPEGYSVSREKKERFSLILESASTNQTSMYLCASRGQGADEQYFGPGTRLTVT.